Listed here are 31 T cell receptor beta chains from one sample, sequenced in a study of OX40 agonist ivuxolimab in advanced cancers. The library was prepared using the immunoSEQ multiplex PCR assay. TCRdb carries this immuneACCESS record with in-frame sequences only. Its versions omit some clonotypes, under half of them owing to an unresolved V gene in the studies checked, with the rest unexplained. This sample holds more than 45,000 clones; roughly 80% were observed only once. The leading ten clones occupy 4.6% of the sample. This material consisted of CD4+ or CD8+ T cells sorted from blood, taken in a trial of the OX40 agonist ivuxolimab. Source of these receptors: an adult with an advanced solid tumor such as melanoma, head and neck, liver or kidney cancer.

CDR3 amino acids: CASSPQGVVEYGYTF. CDR3 coding DNA: TGTGCCAGCTCGCCCCAGGGTGTCGTGGAATATGGCTACACCTTC. J is TRBJ1-2 and V is TRBV18, with a weak D call TRBD1 (5 bases). From germline, CDR1 is KGHSH and CDR2 LQKENI. V lost 6 bases, J lost 5 bases, and 19 bases lay in between. There are 15 residues in the CDR3.

V gene TRBV15 combines with J gene TRBJ2-7, with 7 positions matching TRBD1. Trimming removed 1 base from V and 3 bases from J; junction bases left unmatched: 6. Looked up from germline, CDR1 is LNHNV and CDR2 is YYDKDF (reference sequence). The CDR3 totals 15 residues. The CDR3 DNA reads as TGTGCCACCAGCAGAGGAACAGGGGTGGGCTACGAGCAGTACTTC. Translated: CATSRGTGVGYEQYF.

Only one count was recorded for this clone. The gene calls are TRBV5-4 and TRBJ2-1; TRBD2 aligns across 9 bases. Germline V gene lookup returns CDR1 SGHNT and CDR2 YYREEE (reference sequence). This CDR3 has 19 amino acids. With V trimmed by 1 base and J by 0 bases, 11 bases remained unmatched. The CDR3 nucleotides read TGTGCCAGCAGCTTGTTAGGTAGCGGGAGACTTGGCTCCTACAATGAGCAGTTCTTC. Translation: CASSLLGSGRLGSYNEQFF. Using reference TRBV5-4 and TRBJ2-1 for the parts outside the CDR3, the full variable domain is ETGVTQSPTHLIKTRGQQVTLRCSSQSGHNTVSWYQQALGQGPQFIFQYYREEENGRGNFPPRFSGLQFPNYSSELNVNALELDDSALYLCASSLLGSGRLGSYNEQFFGPGTRLTVL.

The chain joins TRBV29-1 to TRBJ1-5; tentatively, D is TRBD1 (5 bases). Germline V lookup: CDR1 SQVTM, CDR2 ANQGSEA. The CDR3 runs 13 residues. V lost 4 bases and J lost 3, with 10 bases in between. Here the CDR3 DNA reads TGCAGCGTTGTTGGGGGTACCAATCAGCCCCAGCATTTT. This encodes CSVVGGTNQPQHF.

The genes are TRBV20-1 and TRBJ2-5; no definite D call. The germline V and J ends were trimmed by 2 bases and 4 bases, with 5 bases remaining between them. This CDR3 has 11 residues. The germline gives CDR1 DFQATT, CDR2 SNEGSKA (reference sequence). The CDR3, as DNA: TGCAGTGCTAGAAACGGAGAGACCCAGTACTTC. This sequence encodes CSARNGETQYF.

This chain joins TRBV29-1 and TRBJ1-1; 9 nucleotides agree with TRBD1. Trimming cost V 6 bases and J 4 bases; bases outside gene matches: 3. Germline CDR1 SQVTM, CDR2 ANQGSEA. CDR3 size: 12 residues. CDR3 sequence (DNA): TGCAGCGTGGACAGGGGTGGCACTGAAGCTTTCTTT. It encodes CSVDRGGTEAFF.

The chain couples TRBV11-2 to TRBJ2-3, with 10 bases fitting TRBD2. The junction had 4 bases not matched to a gene; V was cut back by 1 base and J by 6 bases. Germline assignment: CDR1 SGHAT and CDR2 FQNNGV. This CDR3 has 15 amino acids. CDR3 coding DNA: TGTGCCAGCAGCTTAGTGCCGGGACTAGCGGATACGCAGTATTTT. Translated, it gives CASSLVPGLADTQYF.

The V and J genes are TRBV5-4 and TRBJ2-7; maybe TRBD2 (6 bases). The CDR3 sequence is 14 residues long. Trimming pared 0 bases from V and 5 bases from J, leaving 12 bases between. Per germline, CDR1 SGHNT and CDR2 YYREEE (reference sequence). The CDR3 DNA follows: TGTGCCAGCAGCTTGGTTCTAGCGAATCACGAGCAGTACTTC. It encodes CASSLVLANHEQYF.

The chain employs TRBV2 and TRBJ2-5; tentative D call: TRBD2 (5 bases). Germline V gene lookup returns CDR1 SNHLY and CDR2 FYNNEI. This CDR3 has 15 residues. V was clipped by 4 bases and J by 2 bases, with 14 bases between them. CDR3 sequence (DNA): TGTGCCAGCAGTGGTGGAGGCGCCAGTCAAGAGACCCAGTACTTC. This sequence encodes CASSGGGASQETQYF.

The rearrangement joins TRBV7-2 to TRBJ2-1; D is unresolved. This CDR3 region has 16 residues. The germline V and J ends were trimmed by 0 bases and 0 bases, with 9 bases remaining between them. Per the germline V gene, CDR1 is SGHTA and CDR2 is FQGNSA. The CDR3 reads CASSLAGTGSYNEQFF. The CDR3 DNA sequence: TGTGCCAGCAGCTTAGCGGGTACTGGCTCCTACAATGAGCAGTTCTTC.

The J gene is TRBJ2-3, the V gene TRBV19, with 10 nucleotides matching TRBD1. Per the germline V gene, CDR1 is LNHDA and CDR2 is SQIVND (reference sequence). This CDR3 is built from 16 residues. Unmatched junction bases numbered 9, after V lost 5 bases and J lost 4 bases. The CDR3 reads CASSRWTGGGADTQYF. CDR3 coding DNA: TGTGCCAGTAGTCGCTGGACAGGGGGAGGCGCAGATACGCAGTATTTT.

The chain combines TRBV6-1 with TRBJ2-7; either TRBD1 or TRBD2 may supply D (5 bases each). The CDR3 is made up of 14 amino acids. In germline, CDR1 is MNHNS, CDR2 SASEGT. V gave up 2 bases and J gave up 5 bases, with 13 bases separating them. The CDR3 is CASSEPGRQHEQYF. CDR3 in DNA: TGTGCCAGCAGTGAACCGGGACGGCAGCACGAGCAGTACTTC.

V and J are TRBV28 and TRBJ2-1; TRBD1 is a possible D gene (6 bases). This CDR3 is 15 amino acids long. Germline V lookup: CDR1 MDHEN, CDR2 SYDVKM. The germline V and J ends were trimmed by 5 bases and 3 bases, with 14 bases remaining between them. The CDR3 sequence is CASSKGVEGYNEQFF. The CDR3 nucleotides are TGTGCCAGCAGTAAGGGGGTCGAGGGCTACAATGAGCAGTTCTTC.

This chain links TRBV13 with TRBJ2-7; 7 nucleotides align to TRBD1. The CDR3 length is 14 residues. The V segment lost 4 bases and the J segment 4 bases; nucleotides outside the gene matches: 7. Germline V gene sequence: CDR1 PRHDT, CDR2 FYEKMQ (reference sequence). CDR3 loop: CASSSRQGWYEQYF. The CDR3 region has the DNA TGTGCCAGCAGCTCTCGACAGGGTTGGTACGAGCAGTACTTC.

The V call is TRBV27, the J call TRBJ1-2; 7 bases align to TRBD1. The CDR3 runs to 19 residues. From germline, CDR1 is MNHEY and CDR2 SMNVEV (reference sequence). The ends lost 1 base at V and 2 bases at J; junction bases unmatched: 16. CDR3 loop: CASSLYGGDSNVKNYGYTF. In DNA form, the CDR3 reads TGTGCCAGCAGTTTATATGGAGGGGACAGCAACGTTAAGAACTATGGCTACACCTTC.

The chain links TRBV10-2 to TRBJ1-2; D gene unclear. V gave up 8 bases and J gave up 2 bases, with 18 bases separating them. The CDR3 covers 15 residues. Germline-derived CDR1 and CDR2 are WSHSY and SAAADI. CDR3 sequence (DNA): TGCGCCAGCTCCTTTACCGACGGATTAAACTATGGCTACACCTTC. Translation gives CASSFTDGLNYGYTF.

The chain uses TRBV2 and TRBJ2-7; D is possibly TRBD2 (5 bases). Looked up from germline, CDR1 is SNHLY and CDR2 is FYNNEI. Trimming took off 6 bases at V and 0 bases at J, with 12 bases between the two ends. The CDR3 length is 14 residues. CDR3 protein: CASRVAQSSYEQYF. For the CDR3, the DNA is TGTGCCAGCAGAGTAGCGCAAAGCTCCTACGAGCAGTACTTC.

The chain joins TRBV11-1 to TRBJ1-1; perhaps TRBD1 as D (5 bases). The germline gives CDR1 SGHAT, CDR2 FQDESV (reference sequence). There are 14 residues in the CDR3. Trimming cost V 5 bases and J 1 base, with 11 bases left between them. The CDR3 is CASSVGHSNTEAFF. The CDR3 DNA follows: TGTGCCAGCAGCGTTGGACATTCGAACACTGAAGCTTTCTTT.

In its sample, this clone was seen once. V is TRBV9 and J is TRBJ2-1, with TRBD2 identical over 8 bases. Losses at the gene ends were 4 bases for V and 5 bases for J; bases not matched to a gene: 8. This CDR3 contains 15 residues. Germline CDR1 reads SGDLS; CDR2 reads YYNGEE. As DNA, the CDR3 is TGTGCCAGCAGCTCATCAGCGGGAGTGAACAATGAGCAGTTCTTC. Protein: CASSSSAGVNNEQFF.

This rearrangement joins TRBV10-2 to TRBJ2-1, with 7 bases that match TRBD2. Trimming took 7 bases from V and 0 from J; bases not matched to a gene: 6. Germline-derived CDR1 and CDR2 are WSHSY and SAAADI. The CDR3 loop spans 15 amino acids. The CDR3: CASTYGRNSYNEQFF. The CDR3 DNA sequence: TGCGCCAGCACCTACGGGAGGAACTCCTACAATGAGCAGTTCTTC.

The chain joins TRBV15 to TRBJ2-7; possibly TRBD1 for D (5 bases). The V and J ends lost 0 bases and 3 bases respectively, with 18 bases between them. Per germline, CDR1 LNHNV and CDR2 YYDKDF (reference sequence). CDR3 length: 17 amino acids. CDR3 bases: TGTGCCACCAGCAGAGACCGATTTGGTGCACAGGTCTACGAGCAGTACTTC. Its translation: CATSRDRFGAQVYEQYF.

This clone was detected only a few times. The V and J genes are TRBV30 and TRBJ2-1; 13 positions match TRBD2. Trimming removed 0 bases from V and 5 bases from J; junction bases left unmatched: 1. The CDR3 is 15 amino acids. Per germline, CDR1 GTSNPN and CDR2 SVGIG (reference sequence). CDR3 DNA: TGTGCCTGGAGTGTACTAGCGGGGGGGGACAATGAGCAGTTCTTC. Translating it yields CAWSVLAGGDNEQFF.

The V gene is TRBV19, the J gene TRBJ2-1; D possibly corresponds to TRBD2 (6 bases). Trimming cost V 1 base and J 2 bases, with 12 bases left between them. The CDR3 has 16 amino acids. The V gene's germline CDR1 is LNHDA and CDR2 SQIVND (reference sequence). The CDR3 sequence: CASSIGGGAAYNEQFF. Here the CDR3 DNA reads TGTGCCAGTAGTATAGGGGGCGGGGCAGCCTACAATGAGCAGTTCTTC.

By its share, this clone is medium-sized. The chain links TRBV30 to TRBJ2-7; D gene uncertain. Germline V gives CDR1 GTSNPN, CDR2 SVGIG (reference sequence). There are 14 residues in the CDR3. Trimming cost V 1 base and J 0 bases, with 10 bases left between them. CDR3 in DNA: TGTGCCTGGAGTGGCCAGGTAAACTCCTACGAGCAGTACTTC. Its protein is CAWSGQVNSYEQYF.

A few counts support this clone. This sequence joins TRBV10-3 and TRBJ2-6; 9 bases fit TRBD1. From germline, CDR1 is ENHRY and CDR2 SYGVKD. V lost 5 bases and J lost 4; bases outside the gene matches: 6. The CDR3 is made up of 16 amino acids. CDR3 DNA sequence: TGTGCCATCAGTCCCGGGACAGGGTCCGGGGCCAACGTCCTGACTTTC. The encoded protein is CAISPGTGSGANVLTF.

The rearrangement links TRBV11-2 to TRBJ1-1; no clear D gene. V lost 2 bases, J lost 0 bases, and 7 bases lay in between. Germline V lookup: CDR1 SGHAT, CDR2 FQNNGV. The CDR3 extends over 14 amino acids. CDR3 region: CASSLNSLNTEAFF. In DNA, the CDR3 is TGTGCCAGCAGCTTAAACAGTCTGAACACTGAAGCTTTCTTT.

This clone was picked up a small number of times. This CDR3 is CASSLEGSQFGEQFF. In nucleotides, the CDR3 is TGCGCCAGCAGCTTGGAAGGTTCTCAGTTCGGTGAGCAGTTCTTC. This chain connects TRBV5-1 to TRBJ2-1; D gene uncertain. The CDR3 spans 15 residues. CDR1 and CDR2 (germline): SGHRS, YFSETQ. Trimming took off 0 bases at V and 9 bases at J, with 16 bases between the two ends.

The V and J genes are TRBV2 and TRBJ1-3; 7 bases fit TRBD1. Per germline, CDR1 SNHLY and CDR2 FYNNEI. This CDR3 contains 14 residues. V shed 4 bases, J shed 2 bases, and the junction held 2 bases outside the gene matches. The CDR3 nucleotides read TGTGCCAGCAGTGTCCAGGGGGCTGGAAACACCATATATTTT. Its translation is CASSVQGAGNTIYF.

There are a few counts of this clone. This chain uses TRBV5-1 with TRBJ1-4; no clear D. Trimming took 1 base from V and 8 from J, leaving 15 bases between them. The germline CDR1 and CDR2 sequences are SGHRS and YFSETQ. This CDR3 is built from 15 residues. This CDR3 is CASSLSETRREKLFF. The CDR3 DNA reads TGCGCCAGCAGCTTGAGTGAGACGAGGAGGGAAAAACTGTTTTTT.

The chain couples TRBV9 to TRBJ2-7, with 7 positions matching TRBD1. Germline CDR1 is SGDLS and CDR2 is YYNGEE. CDR3 length: 14 residues. J lost 1 base, V lost 7 bases, and 8 bases had no gene match. CDR3: CASGLGQQSYEQYF. As DNA, the CDR3 is TGTGCCAGCGGCTTGGGACAGCAGTCCTACGAGCAGTACTTC.

This chain uses TRBV19 with TRBJ2-1; TRBD2 agrees at 7 bases. This CDR3 region has 15 residues. The germline CDR1 and CDR2 sequences are LNHDA and SQIVND (reference sequence). Trimming cost V 5 bases and J 5 bases; bases outside gene matches: 9. CDR3 residues: CASSPSSGQHNEQFF. For the CDR3, the DNA is TGTGCCAGTAGTCCTTCTAGCGGACAACACAATGAGCAGTTCTTC.